This T cell receptor beta chain comes out of a study of blood T cells in healthy people across ages. With a J-beta primer mix and a sample-barcoded 5' primer, a second PCR ran 7 to 11 cycles. With 12 random nucleotides, a template-switch adaptor tagged each individual cDNA molecule. No fewer than 2.5 million CDR3-containing paired-end reads came from each sample. A single record per CDR3 protein comes from TCRdb applying MiXCR to the 5' RACE reads. The table includes 1.2 million to 1.5 million distinct CDR3 sequences, 59% detected once. Notes on the study in general: Unsorted PBMCs blocked a conclusive comparison of naive and antigen-experienced cells. Naive CD4+ cells and diversity were both higher in long-lived donors than in aged donors.

Points on this clonotype: Its antigen is as yet unknown.

Trimming took 3 bases from V and 2 from J, leaving 17 bases between them. In germline, CDR1 is MNHEY, CDR2 SVGEGT. The CDR3 contains 16 residues. This chain uses TRBV6-2 or TRBV6-3 with TRBJ2-7; D remains ambiguous. This clonotype was obtained from a man between 18 and 35 years old in good health. The sequenced sample consisted of blood. This CDR3 reads CASSYVVGPSPYEQYF. The CDR3 region has the DNA TGTGCCAGCAGTTATGTTGTCGGTCCCAGCCCCTACGAGCAGTACTTC.